This T cell receptor (beta chain) was found in a study of T cells in Graves' hyperthyroidism and ophthalmopathy. TCR beta CDR3 regions were amplified from RNA. In the first-round RT-PCR of the TCR CDR3, the HTBI primer set was used. TCRdb itself ran the multiplex PCR reads through MiXCR, one entry per CDR3 protein. The profile covers about 610,000 distinct CDR3 sequences, with about 16% appearing a single time and around 3.5% taken by the ten largest. Sequencing was done on a sample of blood. The source is a woman in her thirties or forties with Graves' ophthalmopathy.

In DNA, the CDR3 is TGTGCCAGCTCACCAGTAGCGGGAACCACAGATACGCAGTATTTT. This gives the protein CASSPVAGTTDTQYF. The chain couples TRBV18 to TRBJ2-3; 8 bases fit TRBD2. V lost 2 bases to trimming and J lost 2 bases; unmatched junction nucleotides: 3. The CDR3 runs to 15 residues. Germline lookup yields CDR1 KGHSH and CDR2 LQKENI.